The 15 T cell receptor beta chains in this list originate from one sample, sequenced in a study of cytomegalovirus exposure and HLA in healthy donors. This PCR relied on a set of 60 Vbeta primers and 13 Jbeta primers. The method was immunoSEQ multiplex PCR; TCRdb's version includes in-frame clones alone and lacks a portion of them. The repertoire includes around 65,000 clones, around 73% of them detected once, and around 3% sits in the top ten. The specimen sequenced was PBMCs. These receptors all stem from a girl aged 10-17 years in good health and CMV-seropositive.

The chain carries TRBV11-3 and TRBJ2-2; TRBD1 might be the D (6 bases). Germline V gene data show CDR1 as SGHNT and CDR2 as YENEEA. CDR3 length: 16 amino acids. The V and J ends lost 5 bases and 4 bases respectively, with 17 bases between them. The CDR3 nucleotides are TGTGCCAGCAGCAGACGGAGACAGGATAGCACCGGGGAGCTGTTTTTT. This encodes CASSRRRQDSTGELFF.

With respect to this clone: The germline gene is not matched at one end of the junction; a read error may be the cause. The rearrangement joins TRBV6-1 to TRBJ1-1, with 7 bases matching TRBD1. CDR1 and CDR2 from the germline V gene are MNHNS and SASEGT. This CDR3 is 13 amino acids long. The CDR3 DNA reads TGTGCCACCAGTGGGACAGTGAACACTGAAGCTTTCTTT. It yields the protein CATSGTVNTEAFF.

This chain links TRBV7-9 with TRBJ2-7, with D tentatively TRBD1 (5 bases). V gave up 4 bases and J gave up 1 base, with 11 bases separating them. Germline CDR1 reads SEHNR; CDR2 reads FQNEAQ (reference sequence). The CDR3 spans 14 residues. CDR3 loop: CASSSLTASYEQYF. CDR3 bases: TGTGCCAGCAGCTCTTTGACAGCTTCCTACGAGCAGTACTTC.

The chain employs TRBV29-1 and TRBJ2-3, with a weak D call TRBD2 (5 bases). From germline, CDR1 is SQVTM and CDR2 ANQGSEA. Trimming left V 6 bases short and J 2 bases short, with 12 bases between. The CDR3 totals 13 residues. In DNA form, the CDR3 reads TGCAGCGTCACGCCCGGGGACACAGATACGCAGTATTTT. Translating gives CSVTPGDTDTQYF.

V usage is TRBV4-3 and J usage is TRBJ2-1; 11 bases align to TRBD2. CDR1 LGHNA and CDR2 YSLEER come from the germline V gene. The CDR3 has 19 residues. Trimming at V came to 0 bases and at J to 1 base, leaving 8 bases not matched to a gene. The CDR3 here is CASSQDLVAGGGSYNEQFF. In DNA form, the CDR3 reads TGCGCCAGCAGCCAAGATCTGGTAGCGGGAGGGGGGTCCTACAATGAGCAGTTCTTC.

The chain carries TRBV2 and TRBJ2-3, with 8 nucleotides matching TRBD2. CDR3 size: 13 residues. Per the germline V gene, CDR1 is SNHLY and CDR2 is FYNNEI. V was pared by 11 bases and J by 0 bases, with 4 bases of the junction left unmatched. The CDR3 is CAGGLASTDTQYF. In DNA, the CDR3 is TGTGCCGGTGGACTAGCCAGCACAGATACGCAGTATTTT.

The chain combines TRBV25-1 with TRBJ2-2, with TRBD2 identical over 7 bases. The ends lost 1 base at V and 6 bases at J; junction bases unmatched: 5. The germline V gene encodes CDR1 MGHDK and CDR2 SYGVNS. The CDR3 contains 15 residues. The CDR3 nucleotides are TGTGCCAGCAGTGAATCCAGGGAGGGAGCCGGGGAGCTGTTTTTT. Translated: CASSESREGAGELFF.

This clone was counted a single time. The rearrangement joins TRBV5-1 to TRBJ1-2; weak D call: TRBD1 (5 bases). V gave up 4 bases and J gave up 3 bases, with 13 bases separating them. The CDR3 loop spans 14 amino acids. Germline V gene lookup returns CDR1 SGHRS and CDR2 YFSETQ. CDR3 sequence: CASSAQGGDYGYTF. DNA of the CDR3: TGCGCCAGCAGCGCCCAGGGAGGCGACTATGGCTACACCTTC. The variable domain in full, completed from reference TRBV5-1 and TRBJ1-2, reads KAGVTQTPRYLIKTRGQQVTLSCSPISGHRSVSWYQQTPGQGLQFLFEYFSETQRNKGNFPGRFSGRQFSNSRSEMNVSTLELGDSALYLCASSAQGGDYGYTFGSGTRLTVV.

The gene calls are TRBV28 and TRBJ2-1; the D gene is possibly TRBD1 (5 bases). Germline lookup yields CDR1 MDHEN and CDR2 SYDVKM. The CDR3 spans 12 residues. The ends were cut back, 6 bases at V and 8 bases at J, with 11 bases in the middle. The CDR3 bases are TGTGCCAGCAGCCCAGGGTACTATGAGCAGTTCTTC. The encoded protein is CASSPGYYEQFF.

Details on this clone: An end of the junction differs from the germline gene, which may be a read error. V gene TRBV5-5 combines with J gene TRBJ2-1; unclear D gene. In germline, CDR1 is SGHKS, CDR2 YYEKEE (reference sequence). There are 11 residues in the CDR3. CDR3 in DNA: TGTGCCAGCAGCTCCAACAATGAGCAGTTCTTC. Its protein product is CASSSNNEQFF.

The chain links TRBV5-1 to TRBJ1-2, with 9 bases aligning to TRBD1. Per germline, CDR1 SGHRS and CDR2 YFSETQ. The CDR3 loop spans 18 amino acids. Losses at the gene ends were 0 bases for V and 4 bases for J; bases not matched to a gene: 13. The CDR3 spells CASSLDFGTGPLSYGYTF. DNA of the CDR3: TGCGCCAGCAGCTTGGATTTCGGGACAGGGCCCTTGAGCTATGGCTACACCTTC.

This clone was counted between two and nine times. This rearrangement joins TRBV27 to TRBJ1-2; no reliable D call. The CDR3 extends over 14 amino acids. V was pared by 5 bases and J by 8 bases, with 18 bases between. Germline V CDR1 and CDR2: MNHEY, SMNVEV (reference sequence). This chain's CDR3 is CASSPAGLAMGYTF. The CDR3 DNA sequence: TGTGCCAGCAGTCCTGCGGGTCTAGCTATGGGCTACACCTTC.

V is TRBV6-1 and J is TRBJ1-5; no reliable D call. Trimming removed 5 bases from V and 2 bases from J, with 10 bases in between. Per the germline V gene, CDR1 is MNHNS and CDR2 is SASEGT. The CDR3 totals 14 residues. The CDR3 sequence: CASSRDFGNQPQHF. The CDR3 region has the DNA TGTGCCAGCAGTCGGGATTTCGGCAATCAGCCCCAGCATTTT.

The chain combines TRBV7-8 with TRBJ1-2, with unresolved D. This CDR3 has 15 amino acids. The V gene's germline CDR1 is SGHVS and CDR2 FQNEAQ. V was trimmed by 1 base and J by 4 bases, leaving 13 bases between them. The CDR3 is CASSLVGGEAYGYTF. Here the CDR3 DNA reads TGTGCCAGCAGCTTAGTAGGTGGGGAGGCCTATGGCTACACCTTC. The whole variable domain, filled in from reference TRBV7-8 and TRBJ1-2, reads GAGVSQSPRYKVAKRGQDVALRCDPISGHVSLFWYQQALGQGPEFLTYFQNEAQLDKSGLPSDRFFAERPEGSVSTLKIQRTQQEDSAVYLCASSLVGGEAYGYTFGSGTRLTVV.

This clone has just a few counts. This chain joins TRBV6-5 and TRBJ1-1; 7 bases align to TRBD1. CDR3 length: 15 amino acids. V lost 0 bases, J lost 9 bases, and 10 bases stayed unmatched. Germline CDR1 reads MNHEY; CDR2 reads SVGAGI. The DNA of the CDR3 is TGTGCCAGCAGTTACTCGATACGGCGGGACAGCCAAGCTTTCTTT. Protein: CASSYSIRRDSQAFF.